Each of the 5 T cell receptor beta chains below was sequenced from the same sample in a study of regulatory T cells in long-lasting Graves disease. Documented time point: newly diagnosed GD, antithyroid drugs for less than 3 months. PBMCs were the source of the RNA used for TCR sequencing. In building TCR beta libraries, iRepertoire HTBI primers were used together with Arm-PCR of CDR3 regions. TCRdb itself ran the multiplex PCR reads through MiXCR, one entry per CDR3 protein. The table includes roughly 510,000 distinct CDR3 sequences, about 16% detected once. These data also formed part of another study, on T cells in Graves' hyperthyroidism and ophthalmopathy.

Material: peripheral blood mononuclear cells (PBMCs), obtained at new diagnosis, from a patient treated with antithyroid drugs. The source is a man between 18 and 29 years old with Graves disease.

This clonotype was observed many times. V usage is TRBV2 and J usage is TRBJ2-3; 7 nucleotides agree with TRBD2. The V gene end was trimmed by 6 bases and the J gene end by 0 bases; junction bases not matched to a gene: 3. CDR1 SNHLY and CDR2 FYNNEI come from the germline V gene. CDR3 length: 14 residues. The CDR3 DNA follows: TGTGCCAGCAGGAGACTAGCTAGCACAGATACGCAGTATTTT. This encodes CASRRLASTDTQYF.

The V and J genes are TRBV27 and TRBJ1-1; TRBD1 might be the D (5 bases). Per germline, CDR1 MNHEY and CDR2 SMNVEV (reference sequence). The CDR3 sequence is 12 residues long. V lost 7 bases and J lost 8, with 14 bases in between. CDR3 in amino acids: CASTAGRGEAFF. The CDR3 DNA sequence: TGTGCCAGCACCGCCGGGCGGGGGGAAGCTTTCTTT.

This clonotype has at least ten counts. The V and J genes are TRBV6-1 and TRBJ1-2, with D tentatively TRBD1 (5 bases). V lost 2 bases to trimming and J lost 8 bases, with 15 bases between them. This CDR3 has 14 residues. In germline, CDR1 is MNHNS, CDR2 SASEGT. This chain's CDR3 is CASSERGDLVGYTF. The CDR3 coding sequence is TGTGCCAGCAGTGAAAGGGGCGATCTAGTCGGCTACACCTTC.

This clonotype was recorded at least ten times. The chain joins TRBV11-2 to TRBJ2-7; D gene unclear. Germline CDR1 SGHAT, CDR2 FQNNGV. V lost 0 bases to trimming and J lost 10 bases, with 10 bases between them. There are 12 residues in the CDR3. The CDR3 nucleotides are TGTGCCAGCAGCTTAGAGGTTGGGCCTCAGTACTTC. This codes for CASSLEVGPQYF.

This clonotype was counted many times. V gene TRBV28 combines with J gene TRBJ2-7, with 7 bases matching TRBD2. Trimming cost V 7 bases and J 0 bases; bases outside gene matches: 12. In germline, CDR1 is MDHEN, CDR2 SYDVKM. The CDR3 consists of 16 residues. CDR3 sequence (DNA): TGTGCCAGCAAAACCCCCAGGGAGGGAAGCTCCTACGAGCAGTACTTC. It specifies CASKTPREGSSYEQYF.